This T cell receptor beta chain was captured by sequencing in a study of cytotoxic CD8 clonotypes in ibrutinib-treated CLL (dated by TCRdb to 2020 to 2022). At the level of the whole study: The cohort included roughly 15 treatment-naive and roughly ten relapsed/refractory patients; some 18 were IGHV unmutated. Longitudinal samples were obtainable from about 30% of the roughly 90 participants in the trial. Response samples were taken after a median of roughly eleven months on treatment, ranging from about 6 to 36 months. Cryopreserved peripheral blood mononuclear cells were obtained before treatment, at response, and at either sustained remission or disease progression. Samples averaged 255,043 productive templates and 90,000 to 95,000 productive rearrangements. Patients were still on ibrutinib when every remission and progressive disease sample was collected. Responses were partial in about 25 patients and complete in 2; after median approximately 66 months follow-up, about 14 stayed in remission and some twelve progressed.

A MiSeq instrument was used for deep resolution sequencing, which targeted depths ranging from 1 in 1 million up to 1 in 200,000 T cells, with coverage averaging 10x for each clonotype. The immunoSEQ hsTCRB Kit was used to generate the TCR beta libraries. The published analysis was carried out like this. ImmunoSEQ Data Assistant and ImmunoSEQ Analyzer were used for data analysis, and V, D and J genes were assigned according to IMGT definitions. Clonality was computed as one minus normalized Shannon entropy of productive rearrangement frequencies, ranging from 0 to 1. Public clonotype analysis was restricted to overrepresented clonotypes comprising at least 0.05% of each patient's repertoire. Roughly 12 age-matched healthy donor repertoires from immuneACCESS were used as controls for clonality. TCRdb's version of the immuneACCESS table is confined to in-frame rearrangements and falls short of the full clone set. An unresolved V gene accounts for under half of the shortfall where checked; the remainder is of unknown origin. V, J and clone size are taken as reported in that table, and D and trimming were inferred from the DNA itself. This sample gives 330,000 or so clones in total; roughly two thirds of them show up just once. Of the sample, roughly 6% falls within the top ten clones.

For TCR beta library preparation, roughly 2 micrograms of genomic DNA were isolated from cryopreserved PBMCs. High-throughput TCR beta sequencing was performed on longitudinal blood samples from CLL patients receiving ibrutinib monotherapy. The patients took part in an open-label, single-center phase 2 trial of ibrutinib monotherapy. From cysteine to phenylalanine, the CDR3 is 12 amino acids long. Kept here is only the CDR3 DNA, which spans 36 bases and is read in frame from base 1. The germline ends are 12 bases apart after V is trimmed by 6 bases and J by 6 bases. The germline V gene (reference sequence) yields SEHNR for CDR1 and FQNEAQ for CDR2. In regard to this clone: Its cognate antigen has yet to be identified. Nothing much larger sits one base from this clone, and base qualities are not available.

Overall study results and their limits: Public clonotypes were rare and either shrank or stayed stable during treatment, and the rise in clonality at ibrutinib response reflected expansion of private clonotypes. Sampling times were not matched between patients in sustained remission and patients whose disease was progressing, and lymph node repertoires were not examined. An increase in clonality was observed at ibrutinib response, with clonality remaining stable during sustained remission and falling back toward baseline at progression. Baseline clonality exceeded that of age-matched healthy donors and correlated strongly with circulating CD8+ T-cell counts.

Recombination connected TRBV7-9 to TRBJ2-7; there is no confident call for the D gene. The sample here was PBMCs, taken after 36 months of ibrutinib treatment. The receptor comes from a human donor with chronic lymphocytic leukemia. CDR3 sequence: CASSFIWAEQYF. The DNA sequence reads TGTGCCAGCAGTTTTATTTGGGCCGAGCAGTACTTC.